This T cell receptor (beta chain) is from a study of blood T cell repertoires in COVID-19. Clones were read by immunoSEQ multiplex PCR, and TCRdb kept only the in-frame ones, dropping some. The sample shows 210,000 or so clones, around 85% of them seen only once. Germline V gives CDR1 LGHDT, CDR2 YNNKEL (reference sequence). This CDR3 is built from 14 residues. V lost 4 bases, J lost 7 bases, and 7 bases stayed unmatched. This receptor was obtained from a woman in her fifties or sixties in a cohort exposed to, infected with or recovered from COVID-19 (not recorded which). J is TRBJ1-2 and V is TRBV3-1 (or the pseudogene TRBV3-2); 9 bases are a match to TRBD1. Source material: PBMCs or T cells enriched from blood (not recorded which). The CDR3 region is CASSLGQGLGGYTF. The CDR3, as DNA: TGTGCCAGCAGCCTCGGACAGGGGTTGGGTGGCTACACCTTC.